This T cell receptor (beta chain) was sequenced in a study of regulatory dendritic cells for organ transplantation. Findings and caveats of the study: Memory T cells were less diverse than naive, with memory CD8+ most oligoclonal. Mature dendritic cells appeared to drive more memory CD8+ clonal expansion than regulatory ones.

CDR1 SGHTA and CDR2 FQGNSA come from the germline V gene. CDR3 size: 17 residues. V shed 6 bases, J shed 9 bases, and the junction held 16 bases outside the gene matches. Generated by immunoSEQ multiplex PCR, the TCRdb table keeps only in-frame clones and is missing some. The table includes tens of thousands of clones, just under 75% detected once. The sample holds a few counts of this clone. Its target is not known. The sequence was collected from a human donor in good health. The sample taken for sequencing was memory CD4+ T cells from blood. Stated subset: CD45RO+ memory T cells. V usage is TRBV7-2 and J usage is TRBJ1-6, with 8 positions matching TRBD1. CDR3 protein: CASSHGLRDRGASPLHF. Written as DNA, the CDR3 is TGTGCCAGCAGTCACGGGCTCCGCGACAGGGGTGCTTCACCCCTCCACTTT.